The 17 T cell receptor beta chains below were found in one sample sequenced in a study of blood T cell repertoires in COVID-19. The repertoire was sequenced with immunoSEQ multiplex PCR; TCRdb's copy has only in-frame clones and lacks some. The table has about 140,000 clones, over 80% seen once. Sequencing was carried out using PBMCs or T cells enriched from blood (not recorded which). These receptors originate from a man aged 60 to 69 who had recovered from COVID-19.

Only a few counts were recorded for this clone. The chain joins TRBV2 to TRBJ1-2; the D gene is possibly TRBD1 (6 bases). CDR3 length equals 18 residues. Between the trimmed V and J ends, which lost 4 bases and 0 bases, there was a span of 21 bases. Per germline, CDR1 SNHLY and CDR2 FYNNEI. CDR3 amino acids: CASSGDAEGVWANYGYTF. CDR3 coding DNA: TGTGCCAGCAGTGGAGACGCAGAGGGGGTATGGGCTAACTATGGCTACACCTTC.

The rearrangement joins TRBV5-6 to TRBJ1-2; D may be TRBD1 (6 bases). Germline V gene sequence: CDR1 SGHDT, CDR2 YYEEEE. This CDR3 spans 14 amino acids. Trimming shortened V by 1 base and J by 8 bases, and 15 bases separated the two germline ends. The CDR3 DNA is TGTGCCAGCAGCTTGCCGGGACAACCTAGGGGCTACACCTTC. Translated, it gives CASSLPGQPRGYTF.

The chain carries TRBV18 and TRBJ1-6; D uncertain. Between the trimmed V and J ends, which lost 2 bases and 10 bases, there was a span of 6 bases. The germline gives CDR1 KGHSH, CDR2 LQKENI. This CDR3 has 12 amino acids. The CDR3 DNA sequence: TGTGCCAGCTCACCAGACTCCTCACCCCTCCACTTT. Its translation is CASSPDSSPLHF. The full variable domain, rest sourced from reference TRBV18 and TRBJ1-6, is NAGVMQNPRHLVRRRGQEARLRCSPMKGHSHVYWYRQLPEEGLKFMVYLQKENIIDESGMPKERFSAEFPKEGPSILRIQQVVRGDSAAYFCASSPDSSPLHFGNGTRLTVT.

The chain is built from TRBV4-1 and TRBJ1-6, with D unresolved. The V end lost 0 bases, the J end lost 7 bases, and 7 bases lay between the germline ends. CDR3 length: 14 residues. Germline V gene lookup returns CDR1 MGHRA and CDR2 YSYEKL. CDR3 protein: CASSQEGGNSPLHF. CDR3 nucleotide sequence: TGCGCCAGCAGCCAAGAAGGCGGGAATTCACCCCTCCACTTT.

This chain joins TRBV5-1 and TRBJ1-2; 7 nucleotides align to TRBD1. This CDR3 spans 14 amino acids. The trim removed 3 bases at V and 6 bases at J, leaving 8 bases unmatched. Germline CDR1 reads SGHRS; CDR2 reads YFSETQ. This chain's CDR3 is CASSSGRDSHGYTF. The CDR3 DNA reads TGCGCCAGCAGCTCTGGACGGGACAGCCATGGCTACACCTTC.

V usage is TRBV2 and J usage is TRBJ1-4, with D unclear. Germline V lookup: CDR1 SNHLY, CDR2 FYNNEI. CDR3 length: 15 residues. V was trimmed by 7 bases and J by 7 bases, leaving 19 bases between them. CDR3 coding DNA: TGTGCCAGCAACTTGGAGGGTGAAAGAGGTGAAAAACTGTTTTTT. Amino acid sequence: CASNLEGERGEKLFF.

This chain uses TRBV18 with TRBJ1-1; the D is unclear. Germline loops: CDR1 KGHSH, CDR2 LQKENI. The germline V and J ends were trimmed by 0 bases and 1 base, with 12 bases remaining between them. This CDR3 region has 16 residues. The CDR3 nucleotides are TGTGCCAGCTCACCACCGGCACTAACCAGGAACACTGAAGCTTTCTTT. Encoded protein: CASSPPALTRNTEAFF.

The chain recombines TRBV19 with TRBJ1-1; D uncertain. Germline CDR1 LNHDA, CDR2 SQIVND (reference sequence). The CDR3 length is 15 residues. V shed 0 bases and J shed 0 bases, with 8 bases lying between them. CDR3 region: CASSIDPSMNTEAFF. DNA of the CDR3: TGTGCCAGTAGTATAGATCCATCCATGAACACTGAAGCTTTCTTT.

The rearrangement links TRBV7-8 to TRBJ1-5; D might be TRBD1 (6 bases). The germline V gene has CDR1 SGHVS and CDR2 FQNEAQ. CDR3 length: 14 amino acids. Trimming removed 5 bases from V and 2 bases from J, with 10 bases in between. CDR3 region: CASSPSGGNQPQHF. In DNA, the CDR3 is TGTGCCAGCAGCCCCTCAGGGGGCAATCAGCCCCAGCATTTT. Combining the CDR3 with reference TRBV7-8 and TRBJ1-5 gives the whole variable domain GAGVSQSPRYKVAKRGQDVALRCDPISGHVSLFWYQQALGQGPEFLTYFQNEAQLDKSGLPSDRFFAERPEGSVSTLKIQRTQQEDSAVYLCASSPSGGNQPQHFGDGTRLSIL.

The V gene is TRBV7-9, the J gene TRBJ2-2, with 11 bases fitting TRBD2. CDR1 and CDR2 from the germline V gene are SEHNR and FQNEAQ (reference sequence). Trimming at V came to 5 bases and at J to 1 base, leaving 12 bases not matched to a gene. This CDR3 spans 19 amino acids. CDR3 amino acids: CASSPRGSGGAENTGELFF. DNA for the CDR3: TGTGCCAGCAGCCCCCGAGGTAGCGGGGGGGCCGAGAACACCGGGGAGCTGTTTTTT.

V gene TRBV7-2 combines with J gene TRBJ1-5; D is unclear. V lost 3 bases and J lost 5, with 8 bases in between. The germline V gene encodes CDR1 SGHTA and CDR2 FQGNSA. The CDR3 length is 13 residues. Here the CDR3 DNA reads TGTGCCAGCAGCTTGATCATAGATCAGCCCCAGCATTTT. Its protein product is CASSLIIDQPQHF.

The chain couples TRBV3-1 (or the pseudogene TRBV3-2) to TRBJ2-1, with TRBD2 matching over 10 bases. This CDR3 spans 16 amino acids. V trimming: 4 bases; J trimming: 2 bases; junction bases outside the gene matches: 5. The germline V gene encodes CDR1 LGHDT and CDR2 YNNKEL (reference sequence). The CDR3 region is CASSPEGLAAYNEQFF. The CDR3 coding sequence is TGTGCCAGCAGCCCCGAAGGACTAGCGGCCTACAATGAGCAGTTCTTC.

V is TRBV10-3 and J is TRBJ2-1; D might be TRBD2 (7 bases). The V and J ends lost 11 bases and 7 bases respectively, with 15 bases between them. The CDR3 loop spans 12 amino acids. Germline V CDR1 and CDR2: ENHRY, SYGVKD. The CDR3 DNA reads TGTGCCTCGGATGGGGGGGCTAATGAGCAGTTCTTC. This codes for CASDGGANEQFF.

The chain employs TRBV28 and TRBJ1-6; D not resolved. CDR1 MDHEN and CDR2 SYDVKM come from the germline V gene. The CDR3 length is 14 residues. Trimming pared 7 bases from V and 7 bases from J, leaving 14 bases between. The CDR3 spells CASKRESRNSPLHF. The CDR3 bases are TGTGCCAGCAAACGGGAAAGCCGAAATTCACCCCTCCACTTT.

The gene calls are TRBV5-6 and TRBJ1-5, with D possibly TRBD1 on 6 matching bases. This CDR3 has 13 amino acids. CDR1 and CDR2 (germline): SGHDT, YYEEEE. Trimming pared 5 bases from V and 6 bases from J, leaving 12 bases between. CDR3: CASSRQAGQPQHF. The CDR3 nucleotides read TGTGCCAGCAGTCGACAGGCGGGTCAGCCCCAGCATTTT. Based on the CDR3 plus reference TRBV5-6 and TRBJ1-5, the full variable domain is DAGVTQSPTHLIKTRGQQVTLRCSPKSGHDTVSWYQQALGQGPQFIFQYYEEEERQRGNFPDRFSGHQFPNYSSELNVNALLLGDSALYLCASSRQAGQPQHFGDGTRLSIL.

The rearrangement joins TRBV9 to TRBJ1-2; TRBD1 is a possible D gene (6 bases). CDR3 length: 14 amino acids. V lost 4 bases to trimming and J lost 5 bases, with 15 bases between them. The germline gives CDR1 SGDLS, CDR2 YYNGEE. CDR3 protein: CASSPMGAAYGYTF. CDR3 nucleotide sequence: TGTGCCAGCAGCCCGATGGGGGCGGCGTATGGCTACACCTTC. The variable domain in full, completed from reference TRBV9 and TRBJ1-2, reads DSGVTQTPKHLITATGQRVTLRCSPRSGDLSVYWYQQSLDQGLQFLIQYYNGEERAKGNILERFSAQQFPDLHSELNLSSLELGDSALYFCASSPMGAAYGYTFGSGTRLTVV.

V and J are TRBV9 and TRBJ2-1, with 7 positions matching TRBD2. The germline gives CDR1 SGDLS, CDR2 YYNGEE. With V trimmed by 2 bases and J by 7 bases, 6 bases remained unmatched. The CDR3 covers 14 residues. The CDR3 bases are TGTGCCAGCAGCGTGCCGGGACTACCTAATGAGCAGTTCTTC. It yields the protein CASSVPGLPNEQFF.